Reported below is one T cell receptor (beta chain). The data stem from a study of blood T cell repertoires in COVID-19. Profiling relied on immunoSEQ multiplex PCR, and the TCRdb table lists in-frame clones only, not all of them. The sample carries about 200,000 clones, around nine tenths recorded once. The CDR3 contains 13 residues. Germline-derived CDR1 and CDR2 are SGHNT and YENEEA. After removal of 5 bases from V and 6 bases from J, the junction contained 6 bases not matched to a gene. The source is a man between 60 and 75 years old with acute or convalescent COVID-19. The chain recombines TRBV11-3 with TRBJ1-1, with 7 nucleotides matching TRBD1. Sequenced material: peripheral blood. As DNA, the CDR3 is TGTGCCAGCAGCCCGGGACAGAGGGCTGAAGCTTTCTTT. It encodes CASSPGQRAEAFF.